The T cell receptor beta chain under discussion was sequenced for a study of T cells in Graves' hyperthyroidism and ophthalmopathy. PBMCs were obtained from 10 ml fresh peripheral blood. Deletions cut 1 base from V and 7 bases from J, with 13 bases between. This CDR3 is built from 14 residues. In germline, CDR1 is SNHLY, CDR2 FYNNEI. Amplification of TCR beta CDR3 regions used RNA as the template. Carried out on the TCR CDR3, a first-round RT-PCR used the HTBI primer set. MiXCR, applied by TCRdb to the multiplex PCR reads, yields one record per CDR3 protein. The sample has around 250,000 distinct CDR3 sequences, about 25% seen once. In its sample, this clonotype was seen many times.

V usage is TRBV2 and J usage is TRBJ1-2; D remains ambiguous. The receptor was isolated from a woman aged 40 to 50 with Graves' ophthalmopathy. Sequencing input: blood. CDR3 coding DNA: TGTGCCAGCAGTGAAGTCCGGGGTTTAAGTGGCTACACCTTC. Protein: CASSEVRGLSGYTF.